One sample yielded the 27 T cell receptor beta chains listed below, sequenced in a study of OX40 agonist ivuxolimab in advanced cancers. Libraries were prepared by immunoSEQ multiplex PCR; TCRdb keeps only in-frame clonotypes and omits some of them. Of some 33,000 clones listed, roughly 89% are singletons. The sample here was CD4+ or CD8+ T cells sorted from blood, taken in a trial of the OX40 agonist ivuxolimab. Receptors were obtained from an adult with an advanced solid tumor such as melanoma, head and neck, liver or kidney cancer.

The rearrangement uses TRBV5-1 and TRBJ2-7, with D perhaps TRBD2 (5 bases). The germline gives CDR1 SGHRS, CDR2 YFSETQ. The CDR3 contains 17 residues. Deletions cut 1 base from V and 3 bases from J, with 20 bases between. CDR3 in DNA: TGCGCCAGCAGCTTGTTTCCCCTGGGCGGGCTGAACTACGAGCAGTACTTC. It codes for CASSLFPLGGLNYEQYF.

The rearrangement links TRBV19 to TRBJ2-1, with unresolved D. Trimming left V 1 base short and J 8 bases short, with 9 bases between. This CDR3 has 13 residues. CDR1 is LNHDA, CDR2 SQIVND, per germline (reference sequence). In DNA, the CDR3 is TGTGCCAGTAGTATAGTTGAAGGCTATGAGCAGTTCTTC. Amino acid sequence: CASSIVEGYEQFF.

The chain employs TRBV19 and TRBJ1-1; D might be TRBD1 (5 bases). The V end lost 8 bases, the J end lost 0 bases, and 10 bases lay between the germline ends. Germline V gene lookup returns CDR1 LNHDA and CDR2 SQIVND (reference sequence). This CDR3 spans 13 amino acids. The CDR3 nucleotides read TGTGCCAGTTTAGGACACGTGAACACTGAAGCTTTCTTT. This encodes CASLGHVNTEAFF.

The rearrangement uses TRBV7-9 and TRBJ2-7; the D is unclear. CDR1 and CDR2 from the germline V gene are SEHNR and FQNEAQ (reference sequence). This CDR3 has 14 residues. V gave up 0 bases and J gave up 3 bases, with 9 bases separating them. CDR3 in DNA: TGTGCCAGCAGCTTAGCGTGGGGTAGCTACGAGCAGTACTTC. It yields the protein CASSLAWGSYEQYF. The full variable domain, in which reference TRBV7-9 and TRBJ2-7 provide the parts outside the CDR3, is DTGVSQNPRHKITKRGQNVTFRCDPISEHNRLYWYRQTLGQGPEFLTYFQNEAQLEKSRLLSDRFSAERPKGSFSTLEIQRTEQGDSAMYLCASSLAWGSYEQYFGPGTRLTVT.

This chain joins TRBV28 and TRBJ1-2, with no clear D. The germline gives CDR1 MDHEN, CDR2 SYDVKM. V was shortened by 3 bases and J by 5 bases, with 10 bases between the two germline ends. The CDR3 length is 13 residues. The CDR3 is CASSFGVGYGYTF. The CDR3 DNA follows: TGTGCCAGCAGTTTTGGGGTTGGGTATGGCTACACCTTC.

The CDR3 sequence is CSVDIRAGFNYGYTF. The CDR3 DNA reads as TGCAGCGTTGATATCCGGGCAGGGTTTAACTATGGCTACACCTTC. The chain carries TRBV29-1 and TRBJ1-2; TRBD1 might be the D (5 bases). The V gene lost 3 bases and the J gene lost 1 base, with 15 bases spanning the gap. The CDR3 extends over 15 amino acids. Germline V gene lookup returns CDR1 SQVTM and CDR2 ANQGSEA.

This chain links TRBV2 with TRBJ1-2; D is unclear. Germline-derived CDR1 and CDR2 are SNHLY and FYNNEI. CDR3 length equals 14 residues. V lost 7 bases, J lost 8 bases, and 20 bases lay in between. The CDR3 DNA follows: TGTGCCAGCAAAGGCGGCGGGTGGATTGGCGGCTACACCTTC. Its translation is CASKGGGWIGGYTF.

By share of the sample, this clone is medium-sized. This chain joins TRBV6-5 and TRBJ2-1; D unresolved. Germline V gene sequence: CDR1 MNHEY, CDR2 SVGAGI. V gave up 0 bases and J gave up 10 bases, with 10 bases separating them. The CDR3 is 13 amino acids. The CDR3 sequence: CASSYSDVAEQFF. In nucleotides, the CDR3 is TGTGCCAGCAGTTACTCGGACGTTGCGGAGCAGTTCTTC.

The CDR3 bases are TGTGCCAGCAGTCCTGACAGGGCGGGAGGCTACACCTTC. Translation: CASSPDRAGGYTF. V is TRBV6-5 and J is TRBJ1-2; TRBD1 aligns across 7 bases. The CDR3 loop spans 13 amino acids. The V gene end was trimmed by 5 bases and the J gene end by 8 bases; junction bases not matched to a gene: 8. Germline CDR1 is MNHEY and CDR2 is SVGAGI.

The chain carries TRBV5-1 and TRBJ1-6; D may be TRBD1 (6 bases). There are 17 residues in the CDR3. V dropped 4 bases and J dropped 6 bases, with 20 bases sitting between them. Germline V CDR1 and CDR2: SGHRS, YFSETQ. CDR3 protein: CASSLKDSSGFNSPLHF. The CDR3 DNA is TGCGCCAGCAGCCTAAAGGACAGTTCCGGGTTTAATTCACCCCTCCACTTT.

The CDR3 DNA reads as TGTGCCTGGTTCTCGGCGGCAAGCTCCTACGAGCAGTACTTC. This codes for CAWFSAASSYEQYF. The chain has TRBV30 and TRBJ2-7, with D unresolved. CDR1 and CDR2 from the germline V gene are GTSNPN and SVGIG (reference sequence). This CDR3 comprises 14 residues. The V gene lost 5 bases and the J gene lost 0 bases, with 14 bases spanning the gap.

The V and J genes are TRBV7-9 and TRBJ2-5, with D uncertain. CDR3 length: 14 amino acids. In germline, CDR1 is SEHNR, CDR2 FQNEAQ (reference sequence). Deletions cut 2 bases from V and 1 base from J, with 8 bases between. The CDR3 here is CASSLRAVQETQYF. The CDR3 DNA sequence: TGTGCCAGCAGCTTACGGGCAGTCCAAGAGACCCAGTACTTC.

The genes are TRBV6-5 and TRBJ1-1, with D tentatively TRBD1 (6 bases). V lost 4 bases to trimming and J lost 0 bases, with 9 bases between them. The CDR3 is 14 amino acids. The germline V gene has CDR1 MNHEY and CDR2 SVGAGI. For the CDR3, the DNA is TGTGCCAGCAGTTCAGGGGCCCTGAACACTGAAGCTTTCTTT. Translating it yields CASSSGALNTEAFF.

The rearrangement uses TRBV6-1 and TRBJ1-1, with D unclear. Trimming pared 0 bases from V and 4 bases from J, leaving 9 bases between. Germline CDR1 reads MNHNS; CDR2 reads SASEGT. CDR3 length equals 14 residues. The CDR3 sequence is CASSEAGRTTEAFF. Here the CDR3 DNA reads TGTGCCAGCAGTGAAGCAGGACGGACCACTGAAGCTTTCTTT.

The chain has TRBV30 and TRBJ1-5; D remains unclear. Germline CDR1 is GTSNPN and CDR2 is SVGIG (reference sequence). The V end lost 4 bases, the J end lost 2 bases, and 3 bases lay between the germline ends. This CDR3 has 11 amino acids. Here the CDR3 DNA reads TGTGCCTGGACAGGCAATCAGCCCCAGCATTTT. It encodes CAWTGNQPQHF.

V and J are TRBV30 and TRBJ2-7, with D unclear. Trimming took 2 bases from V and 1 from J, leaving 3 bases between them. This CDR3 has 11 residues. Germline CDR1 reads GTSNPN; CDR2 reads SVGIG (reference sequence). As DNA, the CDR3 is TGTGCCTGGAGTCTATCCTACGAGCAGTACTTC. Protein product: CAWSLSYEQYF. The full variable domain, with the rest looked up from reference TRBV30 and TRBJ2-7, is SQTIHQWPATLVQPVGSPLSLECTVEGTSNPNLYWYRQAAGRGLQLLFYSVGIGQISSEVPQNLSASRPQDRQFILSSKKLLLSDSGFYLCAWSLSYEQYFGPGTRLTVT.

The chain employs TRBV23-1 and TRBJ2-3; 7 bases are shared with TRBD2. TRBV23-1 is an ORF, with its function uncertain. The CDR3 loop spans 16 amino acids. Unmatched junction bases numbered 8, after V lost 0 bases and J lost 5 bases. The CDR3 reads CASSQSGAGVRDTQYF. The CDR3 DNA follows: TGCGCCAGCAGTCAATCGGGCGCGGGAGTCAGAGATACGCAGTATTTT.

This rearrangement joins TRBV6-1 to TRBJ2-1, with 10 bases identical to TRBD2. V trimming: 2 bases; J trimming: 4 bases; junction bases outside the gene matches: 14. Germline V gene lookup returns CDR1 MNHNS and CDR2 SASEGT. The CDR3 is 19 residues long. The DNA for the CDR3 is TGTGCCAGCAGTGAATGGGCCCTGACTAGCGGGCCCGCTTACAATGAGCAGTTCTTC. Amino acid sequence: CASSEWALTSGPAYNEQFF.

The genes are TRBV4-1 and TRBJ2-5, with 14 nucleotides matching TRBD2. The CDR3 is made up of 20 amino acids. The germline gives CDR1 MGHRA, CDR2 YSYEKL. Trimming removed 0 bases from V and 5 bases from J; junction bases left unmatched: 14. The CDR3, as DNA: TGCGCCAGCAGCCAAGATCTAGGGTTCGGGACTAGCGGGGGCCAGGAGACCCAGTACTTC. Protein: CASSQDLGFGTSGGQETQYF.

The rearrangement links TRBV5-5 to TRBJ1-2; D gene uncertain. Germline CDR1 reads SGHKS; CDR2 reads YYEKEE (reference sequence). Trimming took off 0 bases at V and 8 bases at J, with 14 bases between the two ends. CDR3 length: 14 amino acids. The CDR3 loop reads CASSLEQTARGYTF. As DNA, the CDR3 is TGTGCCAGCAGCTTGGAACAGACGGCGAGGGGCTACACCTTC.

The V gene is TRBV6-6, the J gene TRBJ2-7; D tentatively fits TRBD1 or TRBD2 (5 bases each). CDR3 length: 12 residues. Germline V gene lookup returns CDR1 MNHNY and CDR2 SVGAGI (reference sequence). V lost 6 bases, J lost 1 base, and 7 bases lay in between. The CDR3 protein is CASRRGSYEQYF. The CDR3 bases are TGTGCCAGCAGGAGGGGATCCTACGAGCAGTACTTC.

In its sample, this clone was seen once. V and J are TRBV27 and TRBJ2-7, with D perhaps matching TRBD2 (5 bases). The CDR3 covers 13 residues. Germline values: CDR1 MNHEY, CDR2 SMNVEV (reference sequence). Between the trimmed V and J ends, which lost 4 bases and 2 bases, there was a span of 9 bases. In DNA form, the CDR3 reads TGTGCCAGCAGTTACACTAGGACCTACGAGCAGTACTTC. It yields the protein CASSYTRTYEQYF.

The V gene is TRBV4-1, the J gene TRBJ1-2; the D gene is possibly TRBD1 (5 bases). The CDR3 has 16 amino acids. Trimming pared 0 bases from V and 4 bases from J, leaving 15 bases between. The germline V gene encodes CDR1 MGHRA and CDR2 YSYEKL. CDR3 bases: TGCGCCAGCAGCCAAGACCCCGACAGTACACCCTATGGCTACACCTTC. Encoded protein: CASSQDPDSTPYGYTF.

The gene calls are TRBV2 and TRBJ2-7; D unclear. V shed 10 bases and J shed 3 bases, with 10 bases lying between them. CDR1 SNHLY and CDR2 FYNNEI come from the germline V gene. CDR3 length equals 11 residues. CDR3 sequence reads: CANSRSYEQYF. The CDR3 region has the DNA TGTGCCAACTCCAGAAGCTACGAGCAGTACTTC.

This clone was counted a few times. The V call is TRBV2, the J call TRBJ2-5; TRBD1 matches 8 bases. This CDR3 has 13 residues. Germline-derived CDR1 and CDR2 are SNHLY and FYNNEI. With 9 bases clipped from V and 5 bases from J, the junction kept 8 bases outside the gene matches. The CDR3 bases are TGTGCCAGTTGGACAGGGATGGGCGAGACCCAGTACTTC. It translates to CASWTGMGETQYF.

The rearrangement uses TRBV11-2 and TRBJ1-1, with 7 nucleotides matching TRBD1. This CDR3 has 15 residues. The germline gives CDR1 SGHAT, CDR2 FQNNGV. V trimming: 5 bases; J trimming: 0 bases; junction bases outside the gene matches: 6. CDR3 sequence reads: CASSTRQGMNTEAFF. In DNA form, the CDR3 reads TGTGCCAGCAGCACCCGACAGGGAATGAACACTGAAGCTTTCTTT.

This clone is a singleton in its sample. The chain has TRBV6-5 and TRBJ2-1, with 12 bases fitting TRBD1. Germline CDR1 MNHEY, CDR2 SVGAGI. The CDR3 length is 13 residues. Losses at the gene ends were 7 bases for V and 6 bases for J; bases not matched to a gene: 1. The CDR3 nucleotides are TGTGCCAGCACGGGACAGGGGGCCAATGAGCAGTTCTTC. This codes for CASTGQGANEQFF.